This entry lists 16 T cell receptor beta chains sequenced from one sample in a study of T cell repertoires in cytomegalovirus infection. MiXCR, applied by TCRdb to the reads, yields one record per CDR3 protein. The sample has approximately 500,000 distinct CDR3 sequences; roughly 12% are singletons. What was sequenced was PBMCs. Every receptor here comes from a human donor in good health (CMV status not recorded). Some clones in this sample may be carry-over from other donors' samples.

This clonotype came up many times. The chain joins TRBV19 to TRBJ2-3; D call uncertain. V lost 2 bases, J lost 1 base, and 10 bases lay in between. Germline CDR1 LNHDA, CDR2 SQIVND (reference sequence). CDR3 length: 15 amino acids. Here the CDR3 DNA reads TGTGCCAGTAGTATAAACGAACTCCGCACAGATACGCAGTATTTT. Translating gives CASSINELRTDTQYF. The variable domain in full, completed from reference TRBV19 and TRBJ2-3, reads DGGITQSPKYLFRKEGQNVTLSCEQNLNHDAMYWYRQDPGQGLRLIYYSQIVNDFQKGDIAEGYSVSREKKESFPLTVTSAQKNPTAFYLCASSINELRTDTQYFGPGTRLTVL.

In its sample, this clonotype was seen many times. This chain uses TRBV4-1 with TRBJ2-4; 8 bases are a match to TRBD2. CDR1 and CDR2 from the germline V gene are MGHRA and YSYEKL. The CDR3 totals 19 residues. The ends lost 3 bases at V and 0 bases at J; junction bases unmatched: 13. For the CDR3, the DNA is TGCGCCAGCAGCCACTCCGGGACTAGGGTAGCCCTAGCCAAAAACATTCAGTACTTC. It encodes CASSHSGTRVALAKNIQYF.

Many counts were recorded for this clonotype. The chain combines TRBV12-3 or TRBV12-4 with TRBJ2-1; no clear D. V gave up 8 bases and J gave up 8 bases, with 10 bases separating them. The CDR3 covers 11 residues. DNA of the CDR3: TGTGCCAGCGCCGGGTTGGATGAGCAGTTCTTC. Translating gives CASAGLDEQFF.

This clonotype has only a few counts. The rearrangement uses TRBV29-1 and TRBJ2-7, with a possible D match to TRBD1 (5 bases). Looked up from germline, CDR1 is SQVTM and CDR2 is ANQGSEA. This CDR3 has 12 residues. Trimming removed 7 bases from V and 3 bases from J, with 13 bases in between. CDR3 DNA: TGCAGCGCCCGAGCAGGGTTCTACGAGCAGTACTTC. It codes for CSARAGFYEQYF.

V usage is TRBV2 and J usage is TRBJ2-7, with 12 bases that match TRBD2. Germline values: CDR1 SNHLY, CDR2 FYNNEI. V was pared by 3 bases and J by 1 base, with 4 bases of the junction left unmatched. The CDR3 spans 16 residues. For the CDR3, the DNA is TGTGCCAGCAGTGACGAGGGGACTAGCGGGTCCTACGAGCAGTACTTC. As protein: CASSDEGTSGSYEQYF.

This clonotype has ten or more counts. The gene calls are TRBV30 and TRBJ1-3; TRBD1 might be the D (5 bases). From germline, CDR1 is GTSNPN and CDR2 SVGIG (reference sequence). The germline V and J ends were trimmed by 1 base and 2 bases, with 12 bases remaining between them. CDR3 length: 15 residues. The CDR3 sequence is CAWSDAGTAGNTIYF. The CDR3 coding sequence is TGTGCCTGGAGTGACGCCGGGACGGCTGGAAACACCATATATTTT.

This clonotype was found many times. This chain joins TRBV11-2 and TRBJ2-3; D is perhaps TRBD1 (6 bases). This CDR3 has 16 amino acids. Germline V gives CDR1 SGHAT, CDR2 FQNNGV. V shed 3 bases and J shed 0 bases, with 13 bases lying between them. CDR3 DNA sequence: TGTGCCAGCAGCTTTACCGGGACACCCAGCACAGATACGCAGTATTTT. As protein: CASSFTGTPSTDTQYF.

This clonotype was observed many times. The rearrangement joins TRBV12-3 or TRBV12-4 to TRBJ2-3; TRBD2 matches 11 bases. This CDR3 comprises 17 residues. The junction had 12 bases not matched to a gene; V was cut back by 6 bases and J by 4 bases. Written as DNA, the CDR3 is TGTGCCAGCAGCCCCCCATCGGCTAGCGGGGGGTCAGATACGCAGTATTTT. It is translated as CASSPPSASGGSDTQYF.

The chain recombines TRBV20-1 with TRBJ1-2, with D maybe TRBD1 (5 bases). This CDR3 has 16 amino acids. CDR1 DFQATT and CDR2 SNEGSKA come from the germline V gene (reference sequence). V was shortened by 3 bases and J by 0 bases, with 17 bases between the two germline ends. In nucleotides, the CDR3 is TGCAGTGCTAGCCCGAGGGGAAGTGGGACTAACTATGGCTACACCTTC. Its protein is CSASPRGSGTNYGYTF.

This clonotype was observed at least ten times. This chain joins TRBV5-1 and TRBJ2-7; D unresolved. Germline V lookup: CDR1 SGHRS, CDR2 YFSETQ. The CDR3 sequence is 12 residues long. Trimming cost V 3 bases and J 3 bases, with 7 bases left between them. As DNA, the CDR3 is TGCGCCAGCAGCTACACGGACTACGAGCAGTACTTC. It codes for CASSYTDYEQYF.

The genes are TRBV6-1 and TRBJ2-1; the D gene is possibly TRBD1 (5 bases). V was clipped by 6 bases and J by 9 bases, with 18 bases between them. The CDR3 is 14 residues long. Per germline, CDR1 MNHNS and CDR2 SASEGT. This CDR3 is CASSKGQALVEQFF. The CDR3 DNA follows: TGTGCCAGCAGCAAAGGACAAGCCCTAGTTGAGCAGTTCTTC.

This clonotype has a count of ten or more. The CDR3 coding sequence is TGTGCCAGCAGCTTGCGGGGACAAACTAATGAAAAACTGTTTTTT. Its protein is CASSLRGQTNEKLFF. The rearrangement joins TRBV7-8 to TRBJ1-4; D possibly corresponds to TRBD1 (6 bases). CDR1 is SGHVS and CDR2 is FQNEAQ in the germline V gene. CDR3 length: 15 residues. V gave up 3 bases and J gave up 1 base, with 9 bases separating them.

Of note for this clonotype: A clone one base away is much larger, so this may be a read error. The chain links TRBV11-2 to TRBJ2-1; 8 bases map to TRBD2. CDR3 length: 15 amino acids. CDR1 is SGHAT, CDR2 FQNNGV, per germline. CDR3 region: CAGSSAGVSYNEQFF. The CDR3, as DNA: TGTGCCGGCAGCTCAGCGGGGGTCTCCTACAATGAGCAGTTCTTC.

This clonotype has at least ten counts. The chain has TRBV11-3 and TRBJ2-1; D ambiguous. Germline V CDR1 and CDR2: SGHNT, YENEEA. V lost 2 bases to trimming and J lost 5 bases, with 13 bases between them. The CDR3 is made up of 15 amino acids. This chain's CDR3 is CASSLSAGSDNEQFF. DNA for the CDR3: TGTGCCAGCAGCTTATCCGCAGGCAGCGACAATGAGCAGTTCTTC.

The table lists this clonotype with many counts. The chain is built from TRBV10-3 and TRBJ1-2; no definite D call. Trimming took 6 bases from V and 6 from J, leaving 5 bases between them. CDR1 and CDR2 (germline): ENHRY, SYGVKD. This CDR3 comprises 10 residues. For the CDR3, the DNA is TGTGCCATCAGCGAAAATGGCTACACCTTC. It yields the protein CAISENGYTF.

This clonotype was seen only a few times. CDR3 in DNA: TGCGCCAGCAGTCAAAGTAATCTGGGGGCGCCGAGAGATACGCAGTATTTT. Its translation is CASSQSNLGAPRDTQYF. The chain combines TRBV23-1 with TRBJ2-3, with TRBD1 as a possible D gene (6 bases). Being an ORF, TRBV23-1 has a function that is uncertain. Trimming removed 2 bases from V and 5 bases from J, with 20 bases in between. This CDR3 contains 17 residues.